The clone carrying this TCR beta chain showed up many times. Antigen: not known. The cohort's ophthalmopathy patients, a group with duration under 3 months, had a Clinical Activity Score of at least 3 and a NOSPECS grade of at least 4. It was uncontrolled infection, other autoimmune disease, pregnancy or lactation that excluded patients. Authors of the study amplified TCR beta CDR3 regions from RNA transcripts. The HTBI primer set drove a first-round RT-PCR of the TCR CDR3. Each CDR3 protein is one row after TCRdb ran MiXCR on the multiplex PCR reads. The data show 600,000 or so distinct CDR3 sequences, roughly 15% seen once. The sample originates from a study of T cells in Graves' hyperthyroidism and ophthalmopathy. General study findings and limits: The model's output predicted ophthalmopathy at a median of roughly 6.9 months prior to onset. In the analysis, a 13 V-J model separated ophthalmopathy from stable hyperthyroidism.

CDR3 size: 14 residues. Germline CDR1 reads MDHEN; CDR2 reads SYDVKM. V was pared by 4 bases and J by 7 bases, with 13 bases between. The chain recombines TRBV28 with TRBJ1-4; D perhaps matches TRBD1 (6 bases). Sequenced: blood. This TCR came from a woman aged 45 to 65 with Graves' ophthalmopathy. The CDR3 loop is CASSYLQGGEKLFF. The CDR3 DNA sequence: TGTGCCAGCAGTTACTTACAGGGAGGTGAAAAACTGTTTTTT.